Each of the 9 T cell receptor beta chains below was sequenced from the same sample in a study of cytomegalovirus exposure and HLA in healthy donors. The study ran its PCR with 60 Vbeta and 13 Jbeta primers. Sequencing was performed with immunoSEQ multiplex PCR; in TCRdb, only in-frame clones are kept and a portion is missing. The table lists about 87,000 clones, roughly 70% of them singletons. The source material was PBMCs. These receptors all come from a man younger than 40 in good health and CMV-seropositive.

The chain couples TRBV28 to TRBJ1-5; weak D call: TRBD1 (6 bases). Trimming took 5 bases from V and 3 from J, leaving 14 bases between them. Germline V gives CDR1 MDHEN, CDR2 SYDVKM. This CDR3 has 15 residues. The DNA for the CDR3 is TGTGCCAGCAGTGTACAGGGTAGGGCCAATCAGCCCCAGCATTTT. Translation gives CASSVQGRANQPQHF.

The chain employs TRBV19 and TRBJ2-3; D is unclear. V gave up 5 bases and J gave up 1 base, with 7 bases separating them. Germline CDR1 LNHDA, CDR2 SQIVND (reference sequence). This CDR3 contains 13 residues. CDR3 in amino acids: CASSARGTDTQYF. The DNA for the CDR3 is TGTGCCAGTAGTGCACGGGGCACAGATACGCAGTATTTT.

This clone was recorded a few times. The J gene is TRBJ2-2, the V gene TRBV15, with a possible D match to TRBD2 (6 bases). V lost 6 bases to trimming and J lost 4 bases, with 6 bases between them. Germline CDR1 reads LNHNV; CDR2 reads YYDKDF (reference sequence). This CDR3 is 12 amino acids long. CDR3 bases: TGTGCCACCAGGGGGGGCACCGGGGAGCTGTTTTTT. Protein product: CATRGGTGELFF.

The J gene is TRBJ2-7, the V gene TRBV5-6; 11 nucleotides agree with TRBD1. The junction had 5 bases not matched to a gene; V was cut back by 4 bases and J by 5 bases. The CDR3 covers 14 residues. Germline lookup yields CDR1 SGHDT and CDR2 YYEEEE. The CDR3 loop is CASSRGTGGNEQYF. The CDR3 coding sequence is TGTGCCAGCAGCCGCGGGACAGGGGGTAACGAGCAGTACTTC. The variable domain in full, completed from reference TRBV5-6 and TRBJ2-7, reads DAGVTQSPTHLIKTRGQQVTLRCSPKSGHDTVSWYQQALGQGPQFIFQYYEEEERQRGNFPDRFSGHQFPNYSSELNVNALLLGDSALYLCASSRGTGGNEQYFGPGTRLTVT.

This clone has just one count. J is TRBJ1-1 and V is TRBV9, with D perhaps matching TRBD1 (5 bases). Per the germline V gene, CDR1 is SGDLS and CDR2 is YYNGEE. The CDR3 covers 12 residues. V lost 4 bases and J lost 7, with 11 bases in between. CDR3 DNA sequence: TGTGCCAGCAGCCCGGGGGGGGTTGAAGCTTTCTTT. Amino acid sequence: CASSPGGVEAFF.

V gene TRBV6-1 combines with J gene TRBJ2-3; possible D gene TRBD2, 7 bases. Germline V gene sequence: CDR1 MNHNS, CDR2 SASEGT. This CDR3 region has 16 residues. Between the trimmed V and J ends, which lost 0 bases and 3 bases, there was a span of 13 bases. CDR3 in amino acids: CASSEAGGRGTDTQYF. The CDR3 bases are TGTGCCAGCAGTGAAGCCGGAGGGAGGGGGACAGATACGCAGTATTTT.

V and J are TRBV18 and TRBJ1-1; 9 bases are a match to TRBD1. The CDR3 is made up of 17 amino acids. Germline V CDR1 and CDR2: KGHSH, LQKENI. V dropped 3 bases and J dropped 4; count of bases not matched to a gene: 12. The CDR3 sequence: CASSPSQGAQGTTEAFF. CDR3 nucleotides: TGTGCCAGCTCACCGTCACAGGGGGCCCAAGGGACCACTGAAGCTTTCTTT.

The rearrangement joins TRBV6-1 to TRBJ1-5, with 11 positions matching TRBD1. The V segment lost 8 bases and the J segment 5 bases; nucleotides outside the gene matches: 8. From germline, CDR1 is MNHNS and CDR2 SASEGT. The CDR3 has 15 amino acids. CDR3 loop: CASAAWTGGDQPQHF. The CDR3 DNA sequence: TGTGCCAGCGCCGCCTGGACAGGGGGCGATCAGCCCCAGCATTTT.

The CDR3 DNA is TGTGCCAGCACCCAGTCCCAGGTCACTGAAGCTTTCTTT. Its translation: CASTQSQVTEAFF. The V gene is TRBV6-5, the J gene TRBJ1-1; no definite D call. The V end lost 7 bases, the J end lost 4 bases, and 13 bases lay between the germline ends. The CDR3 is 13 residues long. Germline V gene data show CDR1 as MNHEY and CDR2 as SVGAGI.